The entry below describes one T cell receptor (beta chain). The target antigen is unknown. Sequencing used immunoSEQ multiplex PCR; TCRdb keeps in-frame clones, though not all of them. The profile shows some 20,000 clones, around 90% of them singletons. These data come from a study of PD-L1 blockade in urothelial cancer. Study as a whole: T cell content in blood samples showed a median of about 150,000. Overall study findings and caveats: Better progression-free and overall survival followed lower pretreatment blood clonality. Tumor-linked clones in blood grew more by 3 weeks in durable-benefit patients.

CDR1 and CDR2 from the germline V gene are SGHTA and FQGTGA. The CDR3 consists of 14 residues. V trimming: 3 bases; J trimming: 1 base; junction bases outside the gene matches: 1. The receptor was derived from a man aged 45 to 65 with urothelial cancer. The chain carries TRBV7-3 and TRBJ2-3; 7 bases align to TRBD2. The sample was PBMCs, taken around atezolizumab (anti-PD-L1) treatment. The CDR3 nucleotides are TGTGCCAGCAGCTTTCGGGGGGGCACAGATACGCAGTATTTT. It yields the protein CASSFRGGTDTQYF.